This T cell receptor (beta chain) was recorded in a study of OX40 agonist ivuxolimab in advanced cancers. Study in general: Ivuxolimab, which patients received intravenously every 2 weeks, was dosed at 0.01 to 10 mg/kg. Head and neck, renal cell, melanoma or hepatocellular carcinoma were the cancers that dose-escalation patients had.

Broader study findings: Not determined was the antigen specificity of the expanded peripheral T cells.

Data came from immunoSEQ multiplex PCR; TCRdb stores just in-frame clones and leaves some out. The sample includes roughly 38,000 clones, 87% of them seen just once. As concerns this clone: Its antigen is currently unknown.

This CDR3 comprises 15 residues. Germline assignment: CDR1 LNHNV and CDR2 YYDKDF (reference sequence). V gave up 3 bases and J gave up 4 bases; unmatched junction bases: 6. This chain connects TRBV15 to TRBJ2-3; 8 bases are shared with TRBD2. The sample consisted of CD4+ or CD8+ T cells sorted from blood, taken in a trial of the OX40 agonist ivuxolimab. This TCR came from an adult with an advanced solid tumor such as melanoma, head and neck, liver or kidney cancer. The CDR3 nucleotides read TGTGCCACCAGCAGTGCCGGGGGGGCGGCAGATACGCAGTATTTT. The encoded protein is CATSSAGGAADTQYF.